This T cell receptor beta chain was recovered during a study of CD8+CD57+ T cells in acquired aplastic anemia. Study as a whole: The study obtained an average of about 3.2 ug of DNA from sorted CD4+ and CD8+ cells.

Template material for TCR beta VDJ and CDR3 profiling consisted of genomic DNA. TCRdb fed the reads into MiXCR, producing one record per CDR3 protein. The sample shows 150,000 or so distinct CDR3 sequences, about 50% of them seen only once. Flow cytometry had shown expanded CD8+CD57+ cells in the patients chosen for sequencing. Each of the patients presented with severe acquired aplastic anemia. This clonotype was counted once. Germline CDR1 reads DFQATT; CDR2 reads SNEGSKA (reference sequence). The V segment lost 5 bases and the J segment 3 bases; nucleotides outside the gene matches: 3. This CDR3 spans 12 amino acids.

Sequencing was performed on sorted CD4+, CD8+, or CD8+CD57+ T cells (not recorded which) from PBMCs. The V gene is TRBV20-1, the J gene TRBJ2-7; TRBD1 agrees at 8 bases. This clonotype originated in a human donor with aplastic anemia. As DNA, the CDR3 is TGCAGTGCTGTGGACAGGGTCTACGAGCAGTACTTC. Amino acid sequence: CSAVDRVYEQYF.